This passage covers 5 T cell receptor beta chains from one sample sequenced in a study of T cells after yellow fever vaccination. TCRdb re-derived calls from the 5' RACE reads in MiXCR, one entry per CDR3 protein. The profile shows approximately 330,000 distinct CDR3 sequences, over 4% of them singletons. The sequencing here drew on PBMCs, taken 5 days after the yellow fever booster vaccination. The origin of the receptors is a man younger than 30 who received the YFV17D yellow fever vaccine.

This clonotype was observed a few times. The V call is TRBV27, the J call TRBJ2-2; D is perhaps TRBD2 (5 bases). V dropped 6 bases and J dropped 4 bases, with 12 bases sitting between them. The CDR3 has 14 residues. Germline CDR1 and CDR2: MNHEY and SMNVEV (reference sequence). CDR3 residues: CASREDSFTGELFF. Written as DNA, the CDR3 is TGTGCCAGCAGGGAGGACTCCTTCACCGGGGAGCTGTTTTTT.

Only a few counts were recorded for this clonotype. V is TRBV7-8 and J is TRBJ1-4, with a tentative D call TRBD1 (5 bases). V lost 4 bases, J lost 4 bases, and 13 bases lay in between. The CDR3 consists of 15 residues. Germline values: CDR1 SGHVS, CDR2 FQNEAQ. CDR3 coding DNA: TGTGCCAGCAGCTCTGCCGGGGCACGTAATGAAAAACTGTTTTTT. It encodes CASSSAGARNEKLFF.

V gene TRBV7-6 combines with J gene TRBJ2-2; the match to TRBD1 covers 10 bases. There are 16 residues in the CDR3. Unmatched junction bases numbered 7, after V lost 6 bases and J lost 3 bases. Germline V CDR1 and CDR2: SGHVS, FNYEAQ. The chain's CDR3 is CASRMGQGLHTGELFF. The CDR3 nucleotides are TGTGCCAGCAGGATGGGACAGGGGCTACACACCGGGGAGCTGTTTTTT.

This clonotype was seen many times. The J gene is TRBJ2-7, the V gene TRBV28; perhaps TRBD2 as D (6 bases). The CDR3 totals 12 residues. The ends were cut back, 6 bases at V and 4 bases at J, with 10 bases in the middle. Germline values: CDR1 MDHEN, CDR2 SYDVKM. The CDR3 DNA reads as TGTGCCAGCAGCTTGGGAGGTTACGAGCAGTACGTC. Translating it yields CASSLGGYEQYV.

This clonotype was observed many times. This rearrangement joins TRBV5-1 to TRBJ1-1, with D possibly TRBD1 on 6 matching bases. From germline, CDR1 is SGHRS and CDR2 YFSETQ. The germline V and J ends were trimmed by 4 bases and 0 bases, with 10 bases remaining between them. This CDR3 has 14 amino acids. The CDR3 DNA follows: TGCGCCAGCAGCGGGGGACAAATGAACACTGAAGCTTTCTTT. It yields the protein CASSGGQMNTEAFF.